This entry is about one T cell receptor (beta chain). Antigen: not known. The data originate from a study of blood T cells in healthy people across ages. A J-beta primer mix and a sample-barcoded 5' primer were used in a second PCR of about 7 to 12 cycles. In TCRdb, the 5' RACE reads were re-called with MiXCR into one record per CDR3 protein. The sample has approximately 490,000 distinct CDR3 sequences, approximately 25% seen once; the top ten hold around 10%. Study-wide results and caveats: The study found TCR beta diversity correlated strongly with naive T cell percentage.

Another study also made use of these data, one on T cells of mothers and their children. From that second work: When mothers and children were related, their normalized repertoire overlap, which was always slightly higher, did not differ significantly from that of unrelated pairs.

This sequence was found in a boy between 10 and 17 years old in good health. Sequencing used blood.

The CDR3 here is CASSLLSQTIANEQYF. The DNA of the CDR3 is TGTGCCAGCAGCTTACTCTCCCAGACCATTGCCAACGAGCAGTACTTC. This rearrangement joins TRBV7-2 to TRBJ2-7; no reliable D call. V gave up 2 bases and J gave up 5 bases, with 19 bases separating them. The CDR3 is 16 residues long. Germline lookup yields CDR1 SGHTA and CDR2 FQGNSA.